This T cell receptor beta chain was profiled in a study of blood T cell repertoires in COVID-19. Study information: Sites in the United States, Italy and Spain provided acute and convalescent COVID-19 samples.

V was cut by 10 bases and J by 7 bases, with 16 bases left in between. Germline V CDR1 and CDR2: SNHLY, FYNNEI. CDR3 size: 12 residues. The repertoire was sequenced with immunoSEQ multiplex PCR; TCRdb's copy has only in-frame clones and lacks some. The sample has 130,000 to 150,000 clones, 70% to 80% seen once. The chain employs TRBV2 and TRBJ1-1; D is perhaps TRBD1 (5 bases). The sequencing sample was made of peripheral blood. This clonotype originated in a woman in her 70s with COVID-19, enrolled during active disease. The CDR3 loop is CAIPPGGVEAFF. The CDR3 DNA reads as TGTGCCATCCCTCCGGGGGGAGTTGAAGCTTTCTTT.